This T cell receptor beta chain was documented in a study of blood T cell repertoires in COVID-19. Only in-frame clones appear in the TCRdb table, and some are missing; sequencing was by immunoSEQ multiplex PCR. Of 200,000 to 250,000 clones in the sample, about 80% were seen once. The CDR3 loop spans 14 amino acids. V shed 4 bases and J 2 bases; nucleotides not matched to a gene: 8. From germline, CDR1 is GTSNPN and CDR2 SVGIG (reference sequence). The chain uses TRBV30 and TRBJ2-7, with 7 bases aligning to TRBD2. The clonotype comes from a man between 35 and 55 years old who had recovered from COVID-19. Sequencing input: PBMCs or T cells enriched from blood (not recorded which). CDR3 sequence reads: CAWKGRVTPYEQYF. For the CDR3, the DNA is TGTGCCTGGAAGGGGAGGGTCACGCCCTACGAGCAGTACTTC.